The clone carrying this TCR beta chain was counted at least ten times. The record originates from a study of blood T cell repertoires in COVID-19. Study-wide context: The study drew acute and convalescent COVID-19 samples from the United States, Italy and Spain. T cells, B-cell-depleted T cells, or PBMCs supplied cDNA or gDNA.

Authors' data handling: Reference gene primer amplification gave nucleated cell count estimates. The repertoire was sequenced with immunoSEQ multiplex PCR; TCRdb's copy has only in-frame clones and lacks some. From that table come the V and J calls and clone size; the DNA was used to work out D and trimming. The table lists tens of thousands of clones, 65% to 90% of them singletons. The CDR3 length is 15 residues. The germline CDR1 and CDR2 sequences are SGHDT and YYEEEE. The V gene end was trimmed by 4 bases and the J gene end by 4 bases; junction bases not matched to a gene: 9. One Seattle source followed patients from active infection through their disease course.

The chain has TRBV5-6 and TRBJ1-2; TRBD1 matches 8 bases. The sequence was collected from a man between 50 and 59 years old with COVID-19, enrolled during active disease. The material sequenced was peripheral blood. CDR3 nucleotides: TGTGCCAGCAGCACCCGGACAGGGTACGGCTATGGCTACACCTTC. Its protein is CASSTRTGYGYGYTF.